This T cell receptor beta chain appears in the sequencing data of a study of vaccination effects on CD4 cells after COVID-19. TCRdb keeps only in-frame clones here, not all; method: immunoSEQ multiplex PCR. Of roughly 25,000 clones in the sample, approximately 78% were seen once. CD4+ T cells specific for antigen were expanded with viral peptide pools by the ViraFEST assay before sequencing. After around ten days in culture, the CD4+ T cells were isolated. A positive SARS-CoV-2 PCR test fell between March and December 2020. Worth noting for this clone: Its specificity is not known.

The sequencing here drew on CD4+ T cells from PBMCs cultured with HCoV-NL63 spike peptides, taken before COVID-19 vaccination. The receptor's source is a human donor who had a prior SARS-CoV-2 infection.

The CDR3: CASSQDQYQPQHF. CDR3 sequence (DNA): TGTGCCAGCAGCCAAGACCAGTATCAGCCCCAGCATTTT. The genes are TRBV3-1 (or the pseudogene TRBV3-2) and TRBJ1-5; D gene uncertain. The CDR3 consists of 13 residues. V was cut by 0 bases and J by 5 bases, with 5 bases left in between. In germline, CDR1 is LGHDT, CDR2 YNNKEL (reference sequence).